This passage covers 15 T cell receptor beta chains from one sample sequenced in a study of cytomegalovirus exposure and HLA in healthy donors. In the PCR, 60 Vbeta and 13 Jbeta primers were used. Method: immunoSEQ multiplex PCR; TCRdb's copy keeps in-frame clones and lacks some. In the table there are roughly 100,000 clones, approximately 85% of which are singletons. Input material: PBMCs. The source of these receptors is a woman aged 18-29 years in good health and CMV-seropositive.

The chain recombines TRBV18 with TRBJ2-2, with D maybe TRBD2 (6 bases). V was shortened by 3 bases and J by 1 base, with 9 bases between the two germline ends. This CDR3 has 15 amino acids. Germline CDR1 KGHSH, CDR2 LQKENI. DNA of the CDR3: TGTGCCAGCTCACCCGGGACTGGGAACACCGGGGAGCTGTTTTTT. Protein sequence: CASSPGTGNTGELFF.

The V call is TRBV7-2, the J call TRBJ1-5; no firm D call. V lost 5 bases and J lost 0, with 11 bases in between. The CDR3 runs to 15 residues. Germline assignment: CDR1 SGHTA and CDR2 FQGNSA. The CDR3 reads CASSRGLTSNQPQHF. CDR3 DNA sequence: TGTGCCAGCAGCAGAGGACTTACTAGCAATCAGCCCCAGCATTTT. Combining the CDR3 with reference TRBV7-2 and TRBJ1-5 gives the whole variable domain GAGVSQSPSNKVTEKGKDVELRCDPISGHTALYWYRQSLGQGLEFLIYFQGNSAPDKSGLPSDRFSAERTGGSVSTLTIQRTQQEDSAVYLCASSRGLTSNQPQHFGDGTRLSIL.

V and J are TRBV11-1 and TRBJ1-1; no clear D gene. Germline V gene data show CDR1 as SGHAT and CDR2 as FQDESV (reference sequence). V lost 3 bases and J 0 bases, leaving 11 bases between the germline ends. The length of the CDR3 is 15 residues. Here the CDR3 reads CASSLRRGLNTEAFF. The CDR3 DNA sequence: TGTGCCAGCAGCTTGAGACGAGGGCTGAACACTGAAGCTTTCTTT.

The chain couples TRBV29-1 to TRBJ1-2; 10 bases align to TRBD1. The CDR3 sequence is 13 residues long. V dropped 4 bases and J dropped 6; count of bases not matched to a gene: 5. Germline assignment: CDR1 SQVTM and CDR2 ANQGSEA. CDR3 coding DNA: TGCAGCGTTGGCCCCGGGACAGGGGATGGCTACACCTTC. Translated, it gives CSVGPGTGDGYTF. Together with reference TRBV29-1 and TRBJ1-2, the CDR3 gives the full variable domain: SAVISQKPSRDICQRGTSLTIQCQVDSQVTMMFWYRQQPGQSLTLIATANQGSEATYESGFVIDKFPISRPNLTFSTLTVSNMSPEDSSIYLCSVGPGTGDGYTFGSGTRLTVV.

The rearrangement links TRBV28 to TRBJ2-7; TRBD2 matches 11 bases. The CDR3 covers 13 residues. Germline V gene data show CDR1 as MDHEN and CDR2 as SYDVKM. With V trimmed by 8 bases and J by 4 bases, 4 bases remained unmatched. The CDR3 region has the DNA TGTGCCAGCCGACTAGCGGGGAGATACGAGCAGTACTTC. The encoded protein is CASRLAGRYEQYF.

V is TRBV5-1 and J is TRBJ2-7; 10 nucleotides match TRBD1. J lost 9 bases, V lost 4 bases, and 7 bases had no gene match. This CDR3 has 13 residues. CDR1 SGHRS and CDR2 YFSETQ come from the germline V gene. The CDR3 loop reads CASSAGTGEVQYF. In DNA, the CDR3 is TGCGCCAGCAGCGCCGGGACAGGGGAGGTGCAGTACTTC.

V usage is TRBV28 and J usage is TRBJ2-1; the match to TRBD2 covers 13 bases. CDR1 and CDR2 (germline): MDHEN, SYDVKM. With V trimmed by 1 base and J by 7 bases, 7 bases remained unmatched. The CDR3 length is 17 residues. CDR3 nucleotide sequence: TGTGCCAGCAGTTTATCGAGACTAGCGGGAGGAGAGAATGAGCAGTTCTTC. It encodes CASSLSRLAGGENEQFF.

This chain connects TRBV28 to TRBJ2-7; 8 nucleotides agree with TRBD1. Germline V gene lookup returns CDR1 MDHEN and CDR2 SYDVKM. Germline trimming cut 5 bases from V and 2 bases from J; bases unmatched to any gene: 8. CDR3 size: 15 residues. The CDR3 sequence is CASSIQQGGPYEQYF. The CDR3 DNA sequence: TGTGCCAGCAGTATCCAACAGGGGGGACCCTACGAGCAGTACTTC.

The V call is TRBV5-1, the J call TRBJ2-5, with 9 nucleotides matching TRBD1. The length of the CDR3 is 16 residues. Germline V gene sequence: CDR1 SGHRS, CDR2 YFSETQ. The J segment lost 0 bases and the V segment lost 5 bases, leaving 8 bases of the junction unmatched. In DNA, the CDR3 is TGCGCCAGCAGACAACAGGGGGCGAGCAACCAAGAGACCCAGTACTTC. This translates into CASRQQGASNQETQYF. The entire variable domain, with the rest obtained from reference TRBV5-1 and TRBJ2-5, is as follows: KAGVTQTPRYLIKTRGQQVTLSCSPISGHRSVSWYQQTPGQGLQFLFEYFSETQRNKGNFPGRFSGRQFSNSRSEMNVSTLELGDSALYLCASRQQGASNQETQYFGPGTRLLVL.

DNA of the CDR3: TGTGCCAGCAGCTTAGGCACTGGGACAGACACCCTGGATAGCTATGGCTACACCTTC. Its protein product is CASSLGTGTDTLDSYGYTF. V is TRBV13 and J is TRBJ1-2; 7 bases align to TRBD1. V was pared by 0 bases and J by 4 bases, with 17 bases of the junction left unmatched. Germline V gives CDR1 PRHDT, CDR2 FYEKMQ (reference sequence). This CDR3 has 19 amino acids.

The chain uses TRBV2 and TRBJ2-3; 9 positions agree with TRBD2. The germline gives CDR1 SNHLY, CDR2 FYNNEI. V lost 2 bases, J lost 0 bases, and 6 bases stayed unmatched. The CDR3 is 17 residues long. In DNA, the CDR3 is TGTGCCAGCAGTGAACATTCTACTAGCGGGAGCACAGATACGCAGTATTTT. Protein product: CASSEHSTSGSTDTQYF.

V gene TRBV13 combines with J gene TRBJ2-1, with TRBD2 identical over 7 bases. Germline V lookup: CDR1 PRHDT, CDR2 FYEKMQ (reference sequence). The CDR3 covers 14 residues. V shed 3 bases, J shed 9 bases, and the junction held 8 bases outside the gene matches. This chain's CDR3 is CASSFGGFTVEQFF. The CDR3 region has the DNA TGTGCCAGCAGCTTCGGGGGGTTTACCGTTGAGCAGTTCTTC.

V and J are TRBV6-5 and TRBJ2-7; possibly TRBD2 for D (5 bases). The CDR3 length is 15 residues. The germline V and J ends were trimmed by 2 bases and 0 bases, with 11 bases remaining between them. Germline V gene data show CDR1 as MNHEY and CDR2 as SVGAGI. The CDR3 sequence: CASSYPGLASYEQYF. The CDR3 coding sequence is TGTGCCAGCAGTTACCCCGGCCTAGCCTCCTACGAGCAGTACTTC.

The CDR3 is CASSTRTGNSPLHF. The CDR3 bases are TGCGCCAGCAGCACAAGGACGGGGAATTCACCCCTCCACTTT. The V gene is TRBV5-1, the J gene TRBJ1-6; no clear D. Germline CDR1 reads SGHRS; CDR2 reads YFSETQ. Trimming shortened V by 4 bases and J by 7 bases, and 12 bases separated the two germline ends. This CDR3 contains 14 residues.

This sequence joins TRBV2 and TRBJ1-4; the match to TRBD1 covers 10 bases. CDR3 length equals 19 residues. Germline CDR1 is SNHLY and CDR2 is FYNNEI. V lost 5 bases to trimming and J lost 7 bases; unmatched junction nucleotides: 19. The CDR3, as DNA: TGTGCCAGCAGTTTCCGTCCCGGGACAGGGGCCGAGAGGGGTGAAAAACTGTTTTTT. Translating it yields CASSFRPGTGAERGEKLFF.